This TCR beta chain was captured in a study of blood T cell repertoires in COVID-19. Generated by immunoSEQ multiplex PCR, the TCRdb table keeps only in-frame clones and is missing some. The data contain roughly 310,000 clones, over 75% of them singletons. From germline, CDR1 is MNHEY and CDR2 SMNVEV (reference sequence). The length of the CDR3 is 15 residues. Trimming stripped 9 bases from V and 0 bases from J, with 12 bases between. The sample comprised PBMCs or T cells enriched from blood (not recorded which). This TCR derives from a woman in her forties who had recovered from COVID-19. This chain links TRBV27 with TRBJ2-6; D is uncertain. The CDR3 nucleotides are TGTGCCAGTGGTCGCCCCTACTCTGGGGCCAACGTCCTGACTTTC. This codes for CASGRPYSGANVLTF.